These T cell receptor beta chains were read from a single sample in a study of blood T cells in healthy people across ages. MiXCR was run by TCRdb on the 5' RACE reads, yielding one entry per CDR3 protein. The sample includes roughly 730,000 distinct CDR3 sequences, about 56% of them seen just once. Sequencing input: blood. The receptors shown here come from a man aged 40-50 years in good health. CDR3s include the opening cysteine and the closing phenylalanine or tryptophan. The D gene is left open where the match is weak. Expanded clones get a size class; other rows say once, few or many, or leave the size out.

J	V	D	size	CDR3	DNA
TRBJ2-5	TRBV5-1	.	.	CASSPLMGDQETQYF	TGCGCCAGCAGCCCCCTGATGGGGGACCAAGAGACCCAGTACTTC
TRBJ2-7	TRBV7-9	TRBD2	.	CASSLVGTSGASNEQYF	TGTGCCAGCAGCTTAGTGGGGACTAGCGGGGCCAGCAATGAGCAGTACTTC
TRBJ2-2	TRBV2	TRBD2	.	CASSLTSGGELFF	TGTGCCAGCTCCCTGACTAGCGGCGGGGAGCTGTTTTTT
TRBJ1-5	TRBV4-2	.	.	CASSQDLQDDQPQHF	TGTGCCAGCAGCCAAGACCTACAGGATGATCAGCCCCAGCATTTT
TRBJ2-3	TRBV12-3/TRBV12-4	.	.	CVSTLFADTQYF	TGTGTCAGCACCCTATTTGCAGATACGCAGTATTTT
TRBJ1-2	TRBV29-1	TRBD1	.	CSVEVQGAHRYGYTF	TGCAGCGTTGAAGTACAGGGGGCGCATCGGTATGGCTACACCTTC
TRBJ2-5	TRBV5-1	TRBD1	.	CASSPGTEAQYF	TGCGCCAGCAGCCCCGGGACAGAGGCCCAGTACTTC
TRBJ2-3	TRBV20-1	.	few	CSAQSPGDNTDTQYF	TGCAGTGCACAGTCCCCAGGGGATAACACAGATACGCAGTATTTT
TRBJ2-3	TRBV9	TRBD2	many	CASSNTGLAGGDTQYF	TGTGCCAGCAGCAACACCGGACTAGCGGGGGGTGATACGCAGTATTTT
TRBJ2-5	TRBV29-1	.	few	CSVAGEVETQYF	TGCAGCGTTGCAGGGGAGGTAGAGACCCAGTACTTC
TRBJ2-1	TRBV4-2	TRBD2	.	CASSQDLSGWGGTYEQFF	TGTGCCAGCAGCCAAGATTTGAGCGGGTGGGGGGGTACGTATGAGCAGTTCTTC
TRBJ2-7	TRBV20-1	.	many	CSASAGQFSEAYEQYF	TGCAGTGCTTCAGCCGGACAGTTCTCCGAGGCCTACGAGCAGTACTTC
TRBJ2-7	TRBV5-5	.	.	CASSFDNYEQYF	TGTGCCAGCAGCTTTGACAACTACGAGCAGTACTTC
TRBJ2-3	TRBV15	.	.	CATSRLDTQYF	TGTGCCACCAGCAGGTTAGATACGCAGTATTTT
TRBJ2-3	TRBV6-2/TRBV6-3	TRBD2	.	CASRRIRDYYTDTQYF	TGTGCCAGCAGACGGATTCGGGACTACTATACAGATACGCAGTATTTT
TRBJ2-5	TRBV28	TRBD1	.	CASRVGDREGETQYF	TGTGCCAGCAGGGTCGGGGACAGGGAGGGAGAGACCCAGTACTTC
TRBJ2-3	TRBV29-1	.	.	CSVDGGADTQYF	TGCAGCGTTGATGGGGGCGCAGATACGCAGTATTTT
TRBJ2-7	TRBV24-1	TRBD2	.	CATSDPGLAGGPHEQYF	TGTGCCACCAGTGACCCCGGACTAGCGGGAGGGCCCCACGAGCAGTACTTC
TRBJ1-4	TRBV4-2	.	.	CASSQTWDRKGEKLFF	TGTGCCAGCAGCCAAACCTGGGACCGAAAAGGGGAAAAACTGTTTTTT
TRBJ2-7	TRBV9	.	.	CASSPGGGGLSYEQYF	TGTGCCAGCAGCCCCGGCGGGGGCGGGCTCTCCTACGAGCAGTACTTC
TRBJ2-2	TRBV3-1	TRBD1	.	CASSQDTGGWAGELFF	TGTGCCAGCAGCCAAGATACAGGGGGTTGGGCCGGGGAGCTGTTTTTT
TRBJ2-1	TRBV29-1	.	.	CSVERQTEQFF	TGCAGCGTTGAACGACAGACCGAGCAGTTCTTC